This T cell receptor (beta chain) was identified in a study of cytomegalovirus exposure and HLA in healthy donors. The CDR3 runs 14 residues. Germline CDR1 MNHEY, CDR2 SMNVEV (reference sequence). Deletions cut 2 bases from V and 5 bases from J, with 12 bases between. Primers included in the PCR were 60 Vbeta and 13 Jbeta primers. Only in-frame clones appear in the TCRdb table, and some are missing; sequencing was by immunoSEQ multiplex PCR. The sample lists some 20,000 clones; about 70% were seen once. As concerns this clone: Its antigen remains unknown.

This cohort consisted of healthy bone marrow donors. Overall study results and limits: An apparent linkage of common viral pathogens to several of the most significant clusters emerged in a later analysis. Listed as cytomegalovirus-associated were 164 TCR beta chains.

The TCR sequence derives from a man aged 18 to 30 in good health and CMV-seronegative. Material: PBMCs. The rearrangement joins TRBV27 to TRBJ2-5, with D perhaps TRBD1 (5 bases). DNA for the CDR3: TGTGCCAGCAGTTTACAGGGTTCGTGGGAGACCCAGTACTTC. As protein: CASSLQGSWETQYF.